This TCR beta chain was profiled in a study of blood T cell repertoires in COVID-19. Study-level background: Samples came from the United States, Italy and Spain, spanning acute and convalescent COVID-19. From T cells, B-cell-depleted T cells, or PBMCs came the material, which was cDNA or gDNA.

Germline CDR1 reads SQVTM; CDR2 reads ANQGSEA. V lost 6 bases to trimming and J lost 6 bases, with 24 bases between them. The CDR3 spans 16 residues. Authors' data handling: From reference gene primer amplification, estimates of nucleated cell counts were derived. Some clones are missing from TCRdb's copy, which holds only in-frame ones; the method was immunoSEQ multiplex PCR. V and J calls and clone size are as listed in that table; D and trimming were resolved from the DNA. The sample lists around 250,000 clones; roughly 85% were seen once. The chain employs TRBV29-1 and TRBJ2-1; TRBD1 might be the D (6 bases). The sample was peripheral blood. This TCR came from a woman under 40 with active or convalescent COVID-19. The CDR3 DNA reads TGCAGCGTGGGATACCCCGCCAGGGGAACCTCCAATGAGCAGTTCTTC. Translation gives CSVGYPARGTSNEQFF.